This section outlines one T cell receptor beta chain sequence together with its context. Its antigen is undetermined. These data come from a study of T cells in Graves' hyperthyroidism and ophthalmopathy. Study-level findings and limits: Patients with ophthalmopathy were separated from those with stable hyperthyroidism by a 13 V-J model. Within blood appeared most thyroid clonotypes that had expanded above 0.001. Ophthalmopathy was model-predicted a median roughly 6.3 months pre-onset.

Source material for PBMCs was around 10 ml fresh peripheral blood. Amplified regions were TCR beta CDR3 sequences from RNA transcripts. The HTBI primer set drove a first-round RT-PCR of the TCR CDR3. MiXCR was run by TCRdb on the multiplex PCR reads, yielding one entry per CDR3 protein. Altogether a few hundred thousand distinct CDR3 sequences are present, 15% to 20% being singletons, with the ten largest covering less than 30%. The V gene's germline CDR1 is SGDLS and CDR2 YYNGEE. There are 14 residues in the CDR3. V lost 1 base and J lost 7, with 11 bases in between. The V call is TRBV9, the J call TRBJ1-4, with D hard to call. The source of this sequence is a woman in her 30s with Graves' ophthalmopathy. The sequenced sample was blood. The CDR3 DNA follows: TGTGCCAGCAGCGTAACGGATGGGTTTGAAAAACTGTTTTTT. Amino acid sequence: CASSVTDGFEKLFF.